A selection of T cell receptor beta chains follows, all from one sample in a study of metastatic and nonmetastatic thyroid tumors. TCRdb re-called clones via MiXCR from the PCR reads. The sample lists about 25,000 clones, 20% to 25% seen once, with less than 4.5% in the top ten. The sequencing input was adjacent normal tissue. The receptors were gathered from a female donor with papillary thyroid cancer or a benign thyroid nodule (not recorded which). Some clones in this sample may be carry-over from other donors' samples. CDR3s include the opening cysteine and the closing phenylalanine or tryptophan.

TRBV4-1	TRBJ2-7	CASSQDEAGGSYEQYF
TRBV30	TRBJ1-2	CAWSGTGGYGYTF
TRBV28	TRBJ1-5	CASRMDRLRQPQHF
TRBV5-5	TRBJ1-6	CASSFDLRTRDSPLHF
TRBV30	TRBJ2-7	CAWKGTEYNEQYF
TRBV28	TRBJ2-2	CASIPSGSGEGNGELFF
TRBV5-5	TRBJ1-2	CASSLEGASGGYTF
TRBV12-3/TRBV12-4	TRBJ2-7	CASSSGGEAYEQYF
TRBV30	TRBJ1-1	CAWSLEGTEAFF
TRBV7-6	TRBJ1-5	CASSVSSGCSTNQPQHF
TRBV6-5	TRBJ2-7	CASSYEQGTEQYF
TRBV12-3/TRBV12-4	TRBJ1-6	CASRRQVDNSPLHF
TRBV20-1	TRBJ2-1	CSARDLLAGSNEQFF
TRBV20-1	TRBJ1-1	CSAKLGQKNTEAFF
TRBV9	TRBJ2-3	CASSVAPSTDTQYF
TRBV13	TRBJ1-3	CASSSSSGNTIYF
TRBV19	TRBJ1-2	CASSIVQGGNYGYTF
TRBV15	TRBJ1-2	CATSTRGEDQRGYTF
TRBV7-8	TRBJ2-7	CASSFRDRSYEQYF
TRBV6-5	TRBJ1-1	CASSYVQVAEAFF
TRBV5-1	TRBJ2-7	CASSLVVGGEQYF
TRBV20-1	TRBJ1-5	CSARRGEGSQHQHF
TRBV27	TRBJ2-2	CASSPQGKNTGELFF
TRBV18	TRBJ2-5	CASSQRRLKQETQCF